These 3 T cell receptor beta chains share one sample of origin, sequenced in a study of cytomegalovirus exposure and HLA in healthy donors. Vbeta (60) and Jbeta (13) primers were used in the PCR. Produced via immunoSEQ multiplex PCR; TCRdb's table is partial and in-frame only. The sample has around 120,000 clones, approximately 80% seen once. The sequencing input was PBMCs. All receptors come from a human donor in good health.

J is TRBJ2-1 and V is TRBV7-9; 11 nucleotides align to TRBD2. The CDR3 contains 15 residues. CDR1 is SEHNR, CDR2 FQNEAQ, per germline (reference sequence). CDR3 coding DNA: TGTTCCACTATTAGCGGGGGGGCCTCCTACAATGAGCAGTTCTTC. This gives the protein CSTISGGASYNEQFF.

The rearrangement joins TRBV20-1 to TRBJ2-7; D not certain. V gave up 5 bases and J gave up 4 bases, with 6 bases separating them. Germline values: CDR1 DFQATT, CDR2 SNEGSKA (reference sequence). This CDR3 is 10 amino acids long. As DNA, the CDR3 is TGCAGTGCTGAGTTATACGAGCAGTACTTC. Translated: CSAELYEQYF.

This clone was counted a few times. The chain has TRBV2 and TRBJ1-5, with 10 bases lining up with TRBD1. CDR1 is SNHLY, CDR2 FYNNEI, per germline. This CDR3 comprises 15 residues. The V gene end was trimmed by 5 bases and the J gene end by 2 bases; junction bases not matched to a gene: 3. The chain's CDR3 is CASSRTGGRNQPQHF. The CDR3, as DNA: TGTGCCAGCAGTCGGACAGGGGGACGCAATCAGCCCCAGCATTTT.